Presented here are 3 T cell receptor beta chains from one specimen sequenced in a study of T cell responses to AZD1222 COVID-19 vaccine. Some clones are missing from TCRdb's copy, which holds only in-frame ones; the method was immunoSEQ multiplex PCR. This repertoire shows 90,000 to 120,000 clones, around nine tenths found once; its top ten account for roughly a fifth. This specimen was peripheral blood, taken on day 0 of AZD1222 vaccination. All receptors derive from an adult in good health.

The chain carries TRBV9 and TRBJ2-1; tentatively, D is TRBD2 (5 bases). Germline lookup yields CDR1 SGDLS and CDR2 YYNGEE. The CDR3 sequence is 13 residues long. V was pared by 3 bases and J by 9 bases, with 13 bases between. Here the CDR3 reads CASSGSGGSEQFF. CDR3 bases: TGTGCCAGCAGCGGCTCAGGAGGTAGTGAGCAGTTCTTC.

The chain is built from TRBV9 and TRBJ2-5, with TRBD2 identical over 11 bases. Germline V lookup: CDR1 SGDLS, CDR2 YYNGEE. The V and J ends lost 2 bases and 4 bases, in that order; junction bases with no gene match: 7. CDR3 length equals 16 residues. The CDR3 bases are TGTGCCAGCAGCGTTAGCGGGGGGGCCCTAGGAGAGACCCAGTACTTC. Amino acid sequence: CASSVSGGALGETQYF.

The DNA for the CDR3 is TGTGCCAGCAGTTTACTGGGGGTGGCTGAAGCTTTCTTT. The encoded protein is CASSLLGVAEAFF. The rearrangement uses TRBV28 and TRBJ1-1; D is perhaps TRBD1 (5 bases). V was clipped by 2 bases and J by 6 bases, with 10 bases between them. CDR1 is MDHEN, CDR2 SYDVKM, per germline. The CDR3 has 13 residues.